These 5 T cell receptor beta chains were all obtained from the same sample, sequenced in a study of cytomegalovirus exposure and HLA in healthy donors (dated by TCRdb to 2016 to 2017). The library was generated by the immunoSEQ multiplex PCR assay. For the multiplex PCR, a mixture combining 60 forward primers for TCR Vbeta segments and 13 reverse primers for TCR Jbeta segments was used. TCRdb holds this immuneACCESS table with in-frame rearrangements only. Some clones are missing; in checked studies, unresolved V genes explain under half, and the rest has no known cause. This sample lists some 130,000 clones; approximately 61% were detected once. Clones ranked in the top ten supply roughly 1.6% of the sample. The sequencing input was PBMCs. These receptors came from a man aged 25-45 years in good health and CMV-seropositive.

This chain joins TRBV7-8 and TRBJ2-1; tentatively, D is TRBD2 (6 bases). CDR1 is SGHVS and CDR2 is FQNEAQ in the germline V gene. The ends were cut back, 5 bases at V and 12 bases at J, with 23 bases in the middle. The CDR3 runs to 15 residues. The CDR3 region is CASSTPWTTLPGQFF. The CDR3 DNA reads TGTGCCAGCAGCACCCCGTGGACTACCCTCCCGGGGCAGTTCTTC. The full variable domain, in which reference TRBV7-8 and TRBJ2-1 provide the parts outside the CDR3, is GAGVSQSPRYKVAKRGQDVALRCDPISGHVSLFWYQQALGQGPEFLTYFQNEAQLDKSGLPSDRFFAERPEGSVSTLKIQRTQQEDSAVYLCASSTPWTTLPGQFFGPGTRLTVL.

This sequence joins TRBV7-9 and TRBJ2-1, with TRBD2 as a possible D gene (5 bases). V gave up 3 bases and J gave up 9 bases, with 27 bases separating them. There are 18 residues in the CDR3. The germline V gene encodes CDR1 SEHNR and CDR2 FQNEAQ (reference sequence). The CDR3 loop is CASSFLPIGDGNSGEQFF. The CDR3 nucleotides read TGTGCCAGCAGCTTCTTACCAATTGGGGATGGTAACAGCGGTGAGCAGTTCTTC.

The chain employs TRBV2 and TRBJ2-2, with 14 bases matching TRBD2. This CDR3 has 18 amino acids. CDR1 is SNHLY and CDR2 is FYNNEI in the germline V gene. With 8 bases clipped from V and 2 bases from J, the junction kept 10 bases outside the gene matches. This CDR3 reads CASFFGTSGRSNTGELFF. CDR3 in DNA: TGTGCCAGCTTTTTCGGGACTAGCGGGAGAAGTAACACCGGGGAGCTGTTTTTT.

The rearrangement links TRBV2 to TRBJ1-2; the match to TRBD1 covers 8 bases. After removal of 6 bases from V and 3 bases from J, the junction contained 6 bases not matched to a gene. Germline lookup yields CDR1 SNHLY and CDR2 FYNNEI. The CDR3 has 14 amino acids. CDR3 DNA: TGTGCCAGCAGAATTACAGGGGGTCACTATGGCTACACCTTC. Its protein is CASRITGGHYGYTF.

The chain combines TRBV2 with TRBJ2-2; 7 bases are shared with TRBD1. With V trimmed by 6 bases and J by 7 bases, 8 bases remained unmatched. Looked up from germline, CDR1 is SNHLY and CDR2 is FYNNEI. The CDR3 runs to 14 residues. The CDR3 region is CASRIQGSGGELFF. CDR3 nucleotides: TGTGCCAGCAGGATACAGGGGTCGGGCGGGGAGCTGTTTTTT. The whole variable domain, filled in from reference TRBV2 and TRBJ2-2, reads EPEVTQTPSHQVTQMGQEVILRCVPISNHLYFYWYRQILGQKVEFLVSFYNNEISEKSEIFDDQFSVERPDGSNFTLKIRSTKLEDSAMYFCASRIQGSGGELFFGEGSRLTVL.